The entry below describes one TCR beta chain. Germline CDR1 SGDLS, CDR2 YYNGEE. The CDR3 contains 16 residues. With 2 bases clipped from V and 3 bases from J, the junction kept 6 bases outside the gene matches. The sample originates from a study of blood T cell repertoires in COVID-19. Study overall: COVID-19 samples collected from the United States, Italy and Spain covered acute and convalescent phases.

In the original analysis: Amplifying reference gene primers gave estimates of nucleated cell counts. Produced via immunoSEQ multiplex PCR; TCRdb's table is partial and in-frame only. The DNA was the basis for D and trimming; V, J and clone size are from that table. This table holds over 30,000 clones, 90% found once. This chain links TRBV9 with TRBJ2-1; TRBD2 matches 9 bases. The receptor was derived from a human donor in a cohort sampled during active COVID-19. What was sequenced was peripheral blood. CDR3 sequence reads: CASSVGLAGNYNEQFF. The CDR3 nucleotides read TGTGCCAGCAGCGTGGGGCTAGCGGGAAACTACAATGAGCAGTTCTTC.